Reported below is one T cell receptor beta chain. The Seattle site enrolled patients during active infection and followed them longitudinally. The data stem from a study of blood T cell repertoires in COVID-19. Study summary: The United States, Italy and Spain provided the acute and convalescent COVID-19 samples. PBMCs, B-cell-depleted T cells, or T cells provided the cDNA or gDNA that made up the material.

This CDR3 is built from 17 residues. Germline V gives CDR1 SGHNT, CDR2 YENEEA. The J segment lost 5 bases and the V segment lost 1 base, leaving 6 bases of the junction unmatched. Measured with immunoSEQ multiplex PCR; TCRdb has only the in-frame clones, and not every one. The data contain tens of thousands of clones, around four fifths of them singletons. The chain employs TRBV11-3 and TRBJ2-5, with 14 bases fitting TRBD2. Sequencing input: peripheral blood. This clonotype was sampled from a man aged 55 to 70 with COVID-19, enrolled during active disease. DNA for the CDR3: TGTGCCAGCAGCTTAGCTGGACTAGCGGGAGGTGGTGAGACCCAGTACTTC. Its translation: CASSLAGLAGGGETQYF.